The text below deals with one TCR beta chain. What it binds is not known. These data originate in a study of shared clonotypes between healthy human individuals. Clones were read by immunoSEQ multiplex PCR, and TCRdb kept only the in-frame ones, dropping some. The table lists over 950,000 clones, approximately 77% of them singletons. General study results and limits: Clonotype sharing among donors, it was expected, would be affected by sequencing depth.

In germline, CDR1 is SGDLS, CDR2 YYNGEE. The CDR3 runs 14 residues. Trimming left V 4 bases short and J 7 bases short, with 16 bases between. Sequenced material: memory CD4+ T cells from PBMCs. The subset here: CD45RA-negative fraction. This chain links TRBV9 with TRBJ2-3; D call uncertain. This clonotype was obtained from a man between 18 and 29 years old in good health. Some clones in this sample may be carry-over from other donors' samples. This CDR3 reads CASSPSAAGNTQYF. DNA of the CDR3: TGTGCCAGCAGCCCTTCGGCGGCTGGAAATACGCAGTATTTT.